The 22 T cell receptor beta chains reported below all come from one sample, sequenced in a study of blood T cell repertoires in COVID-19. Sequencing used immunoSEQ multiplex PCR; TCRdb keeps in-frame clones, though not all of them. Found here are 280,000 or so clones, about 91% of them singletons; the top ten hold around 12%. The sample consisted of peripheral blood. These TCRs come from an older woman with acute or convalescent COVID-19.

This sequence joins TRBV7-9 and TRBJ2-7; TRBD2 matches at 7 bases. The CDR3 is 15 residues long. The V gene's germline CDR1 is SEHNR and CDR2 FQNEAQ (reference sequence). Unmatched junction bases numbered 10, after V lost 5 bases and J lost 3 bases. The CDR3 region is CASSPWEGIDYEQYF. The CDR3 bases are TGTGCCAGCAGCCCCTGGGAGGGCATTGACTACGAGCAGTACTTC.

The V and J genes are TRBV6-4 and TRBJ1-1, with a possible D match to TRBD1 (6 bases). V was clipped by 8 bases and J by 3 bases, with 10 bases between them. The CDR3 runs to 12 residues. Germline V lookup: CDR1 MRHNA, CDR2 SNTAGT. The chain's CDR3 is CASLGGHTEAFF. CDR3 nucleotide sequence: TGTGCCAGCCTGGGGGGGCACACTGAAGCTTTCTTT.

The CDR3 nucleotides read TGTGCCAGCAGTTCCGGGACTAGCGAATCCTACAATGAGCAGTTCTTC. Translated: CASSSGTSESYNEQFF. The V and J genes are TRBV25-1 and TRBJ2-1, with 10 bases identical to TRBD2. Unmatched junction bases numbered 5, after V lost 5 bases and J lost 1 base. This CDR3 has 16 residues. Germline V CDR1 and CDR2: MGHDK, SYGVNS.

V usage is TRBV7-8 and J usage is TRBJ2-6, with D possibly being TRBD1 (6 bases). V was clipped by 4 bases and J by 3 bases, with 19 bases between them. Looked up from germline, CDR1 is SGHVS and CDR2 is FQNEAQ. The CDR3 consists of 18 residues. CDR3 amino acids: CASSSRPTEQGGANVLTF. The DNA of the CDR3 is TGTGCCAGCAGCTCCCGGCCGACGGAACAGGGTGGGGCCAACGTCCTGACTTTC.

This clone was found once. The rearrangement joins TRBV24-1 to TRBJ2-2, with 9 bases matching TRBD1. This CDR3 is built from 15 residues. V lost 4 bases and J lost 4; bases outside the gene matches: 3. CDR1 is KGHDR and CDR2 is SFDVKD in the germline V gene. CDR3: CATSEWTGATGELFF. Here the CDR3 DNA reads TGTGCCACCAGTGAATGGACAGGGGCCACCGGGGAGCTGTTTTTT.

The chain is built from TRBV7-9 and TRBJ2-7; TRBD2 agrees at 7 bases. CDR1 SEHNR and CDR2 FQNEAQ come from the germline V gene (reference sequence). CDR3 length: 15 residues. V dropped 1 base and J dropped 0; count of bases not matched to a gene: 3. The CDR3 DNA sequence: TGTGCCAGCAGCTTAGTTCTAGCGGTCTCCTACGAGCAGTACTTC. Its protein is CASSLVLAVSYEQYF.

The chain employs TRBV7-2 and TRBJ2-7, with 8 positions matching TRBD1. CDR3 length: 17 amino acids. Germline loops: CDR1 SGHTA, CDR2 FQGNSA. V shed 2 bases and J 3 bases; nucleotides not matched to a gene: 12. Here the CDR3 reads CASSLTGQGILGYEQYF. The CDR3 DNA follows: TGTGCCAGCAGCTTAACAGGACAGGGAATACTCGGCTACGAGCAGTACTTC.

This clone appeared once. This chain links TRBV9 with TRBJ1-3, with D uncertain. The CDR3 runs to 16 residues. V was shortened by 4 bases and J by 0 bases, with 14 bases between the two germline ends. From germline, CDR1 is SGDLS and CDR2 YYNGEE. The CDR3 is CASSSLGTDSGNTIYF. CDR3 coding DNA: TGTGCCAGCAGCTCCTTGGGCACCGACTCTGGAAACACCATATATTTT.

J is TRBJ2-1 and V is TRBV7-3; D is perhaps TRBD1 (6 bases). Germline V gives CDR1 SGHTA, CDR2 FQGTGA. The ends were cut back, 5 bases at V and 7 bases at J, with 9 bases in the middle. The CDR3 is 12 residues long. This chain's CDR3 is CASSLDRNEQFF. The CDR3 DNA reads as TGTGCCAGCAGCCTCGACAGGAATGAGCAGTTCTTC.

V gene TRBV6-2 or TRBV6-3 combines with J gene TRBJ2-1; 13 bases map to TRBD2. This CDR3 has 19 amino acids. V dropped 1 base and J dropped 3; count of bases not matched to a gene: 9. In germline, CDR1 is MNHEY, CDR2 SVGEGT. CDR3 nucleotides: TGTGCCAGCAGTTACTATCAACTAGCGGGAGGGCCGATCTACAATGAGCAGTTCTTC. It translates to CASSYYQLAGGPIYNEQFF.

This clone was observed once. The CDR3 is CASSLTGGLSTDTQYF. The CDR3 DNA sequence: TGTGCCAGCAGCTTAACGGGGGGACTTAGCACAGATACGCAGTATTTT. The chain recombines TRBV7-3 with TRBJ2-3, with D maybe TRBD2 (6 bases). The CDR3 totals 16 residues. Per germline, CDR1 SGHTA and CDR2 FQGTGA. Trimming took 0 bases from V and 0 from J, leaving 10 bases between them. Using reference TRBV7-3 and TRBJ2-3 for the parts outside the CDR3, the full variable domain is GAGVSQTPSNKVTEKGKYVELRCDPISGHTALYWYRQSLGQGPEFLIYFQGTGAADDSGLPNDRFFAVRPEGSVSTLKIQRTERGDSAVYLCASSLTGGLSTDTQYFGPGTRLTVL.

The rearrangement links TRBV6-5 to TRBJ1-2, with 9 bases that match TRBD1. The CDR3 covers 12 residues. The junction had 5 bases not matched to a gene; V was cut back by 6 bases and J by 9 bases. Looked up from germline, CDR1 is MNHEY and CDR2 is SVGAGI. The CDR3 region has the DNA TGTGCCAGCAGCCCGGGACAGGGACGCTACACCTTC. Its translation: CASSPGQGRYTF.

CDR3 DNA: TGTGCCATCAGCGACACTGGCCCGGAGGATCAGCCCCAGCATTTT. The encoded protein is CAISDTGPEDQPQHF. The genes are TRBV10-3 and TRBJ1-5; unclear D gene. Trimming shortened V by 6 bases and J by 5 bases, and 17 bases separated the two germline ends. The length of the CDR3 is 15 residues. In germline, CDR1 is ENHRY, CDR2 SYGVKD.

V usage is TRBV14 and J usage is TRBJ1-3; the D gene is possibly TRBD1 (6 bases). Trimming took off 0 bases at V and 1 base at J, with 16 bases between the two ends. The CDR3 sequence is 18 residues long. From germline, CDR1 is SGHDN and CDR2 FVKESK. The CDR3 nucleotides read TGTGCCAGCAGCCAAGAAGGCACAGGGACGGTGTCTGGAAACACCATATATTTT. The encoded protein is CASSQEGTGTVSGNTIYF.

The chain has TRBV20-1 and TRBJ1-5, with 9 bases matching TRBD1. Germline V gene sequence: CDR1 DFQATT, CDR2 SNEGSKA (reference sequence). This CDR3 has 13 amino acids. Trimming took 3 bases from V and 7 from J; bases not matched to a gene: 4. CDR3: CSASTGGQQPQHF. CDR3 nucleotide sequence: TGCAGTGCTAGTACAGGGGGCCAGCAGCCCCAGCATTTT.

The chain carries TRBV18 and TRBJ1-5; D is perhaps TRBD1 (5 bases). Germline CDR1 is KGHSH and CDR2 is LQKENI. CDR3 length: 15 residues. V was clipped by 0 bases and J by 2 bases, with 8 bases between them. CDR3 sequence (DNA): TGTGCCAGCTCACCACCGCAGGGCGGCAATCAGCCCCAGCATTTT. This sequence encodes CASSPPQGGNQPQHF.

This chain uses TRBV3-1 (or the pseudogene TRBV3-2) with TRBJ2-2; D might be TRBD1 (5 bases). The V gene's germline CDR1 is LGHDT and CDR2 YNNKEL (reference sequence). Between the trimmed V and J ends, which lost 1 base and 6 bases, there was a span of 9 bases. This CDR3 region has 14 residues. The CDR3 is CASSQGLGPGELFF. The CDR3 DNA is TGTGCCAGCAGCCAAGGTCTGGGGCCCGGGGAGCTGTTTTTT.

This clone was counted once. This rearrangement joins TRBV3-1 (or the pseudogene TRBV3-2) to TRBJ2-3; TRBD2 aligns across 13 bases. Losses at the gene ends were 4 bases for V and 0 bases for J; bases not matched to a gene: 10. CDR1 and CDR2 (germline): LGHDT, YNNKEL (reference sequence). The CDR3 extends over 19 amino acids. CDR3 DNA: TGTGCCAGCAGCCGATCAATTACTAGCGGGAGGGGTAGCACAGATACGCAGTATTTT. Translation gives CASSRSITSGRGSTDTQYF.

The J gene is TRBJ1-4, the V gene TRBV28; weak D call: TRBD1 (5 bases). The CDR3 spans 11 residues. CDR1 and CDR2 (germline): MDHEN, SYDVKM. Trimming removed 3 bases at V and 13 bases at J, with 9 bases between. CDR3: CASSFGGILFF. The CDR3 region has the DNA TGTGCCAGCAGTTTCGGGGGGATACTGTTTTTT.

The chain employs TRBV5-4 and TRBJ1-2, with a weak D call TRBD1 (6 bases). Trimming pared 0 bases from V and 6 bases from J, leaving 9 bases between. Germline loops: CDR1 SGHNT, CDR2 YYREEE (reference sequence). This CDR3 has 13 residues. The CDR3 reads CASSLGTENGYTF. The DNA for the CDR3 is TGTGCCAGCAGCTTGGGGACAGAAAATGGCTACACCTTC.

In this sample, this clone turned up once. The genes are TRBV3-1 (or the pseudogene TRBV3-2) and TRBJ2-3; no definite D call. CDR3 length equals 13 residues. V gave up 3 bases and J gave up 3 bases, with 7 bases separating them. Germline CDR1 reads LGHDT; CDR2 reads YNNKEL (reference sequence). The CDR3 sequence is CASSHSSTDTQYF. The DNA for the CDR3 is TGTGCCAGCAGCCACTCGAGTACAGATACGCAGTATTTT.

Concerning this clone itself: Other DNA sequences from this sample encode an identical CDR3 as well. The rearrangement links TRBV5-6 to TRBJ1-5; 7 bases line up with TRBD1. From germline, CDR1 is SGHDT and CDR2 YYEEEE. The CDR3 contains 14 residues. Trimming took 0 bases from V and 4 from J; bases not matched to a gene: 1. The DNA of the CDR3 is TGTGCCAGCAGCTTGGCACAGGGGAATCAGCCCCAGCATTTT. Translated: CASSLAQGNQPQHF.